This TCR beta chain was captured in a study of identical twins. Trimming cost V 4 bases and J 1 base; bases outside gene matches: 1. This CDR3 region has 13 residues. Germline-derived CDR1 and CDR2 are SGHRS and YFSETQ. This clonotype was seen more than once but under ten times. TCRdb reanalysed the 5' RACE reads using MiXCR and keeps one entry per CDR3 protein. Of about 660,000 distinct CDR3 sequences listed, more than 6.5% are singletons. The sample also formed part of further work on yellow fever vaccine responses in identical twins.

This clonotype was sampled from a woman under 30 in good health. The chain employs TRBV5-1 and TRBJ1-2; 7 bases match TRBD1. Source material: PBMCs. The CDR3 DNA is TGCGCCAGCAGCGGGACAGTTAACTATGGCTACACCTTC. Its translation is CASSGTVNYGYTF.